This T cell receptor (beta chain) was profiled in a study of blood T cell repertoires in COVID-19. As processed by the authors: Counts of nucleated cells, estimated from reference gene primer amplification, were obtained. Measured with immunoSEQ multiplex PCR; TCRdb has only the in-frame clones, and not every one. Clone size and the V and J calls come from that table; the DNA yielded D and trimming. This sample carries 130,000 to 150,000 clones, around 80% of them seen once, and the ten largest clones take approximately 5.8%. This clone was counted a single time. In germline, CDR1 is MNHEY, CDR2 SVGAGI. The junction had 7 bases not matched to a gene; V was cut back by 8 bases and J by 1 base. The CDR3 consists of 15 residues.

The chain recombines TRBV6-5 with TRBJ2-1; TRBD2 aligns across 8 bases. Sequencing was carried out using peripheral blood. This TCR was sampled from a human donor in a cohort sampled during active COVID-19. The CDR3 loop reads CASSGASGSYNEQFF. The CDR3 DNA reads as TGTGCCAGCTCGGGGGCTAGCGGGTCCTACAATGAGCAGTTCTTC.